This is a list of T cell receptor beta chains from one sample in a study of shared T cell receptors in the human thymus. Sequencing was performed with immunoSEQ multiplex PCR; in TCRdb, only in-frame clones are kept and a portion is missing. The sample includes around 730,000 clones, 80% to 90% of them seen just once. The same data also contributed to another study, on human thymus T cells.

Sequencing was performed on thymocytes. The receptors were sampled from a girl under three years old with a congenital heart defect. Each CDR3 is given with its conserved first and last residue. A D gene is named only where the DNA matches it firmly. Only some rows state a clone size, as once, few, many or a class for expanded clones.

J gene: TRBJ1-4; D gene: NA; V gene: TRBV18; CDR3 length: 17; clone size: NA; CDR3 protein: CASSPRGETATNEKLFF; CDR3 DNA: TGTGCCAGCTCACCACGGGGGGAGACAGCAACTAATGAAAAACTGTTTTTT
J gene: TRBJ1-2; D gene: TRBD1; V gene: TRBV7-8; CDR3 length: 14; clone size: NA; CDR3 protein: CASSLGQGDYGYTF; CDR3 DNA: TGTGCCAGCAGCTTAGGACAGGGCGACTATGGCTACACCTTC
J gene: TRBJ2-1; D gene: TRBD1; V gene: TRBV27; CDR3 length: 17; clone size: NA; CDR3 protein: CASSLTRQGPFLNEQFF; CDR3 DNA: TGTGCCAGCAGTTTAACACGACAGGGCCCATTCCTCAATGAGCAGTTCTTC
J gene: TRBJ1-5; D gene: NA; V gene: TRBV18; CDR3 length: 14; clone size: NA; CDR3 protein: CASSPNGASQPQHF; CDR3 DNA: TGTGCCAGCTCACCAAATGGGGCTTCCCAGCCCCAGCATTTT
J gene: TRBJ2-5; D gene: TRBD1; V gene: TRBV7-8; CDR3 length: 15; clone size: NA; CDR3 protein: CASSPRDRVRETQYF; CDR3 DNA: TGTGCCAGCAGCCCCCGGGACAGGGTTCGGGAGACCCAGTACTTC
J gene: TRBJ1-3; D gene: NA; V gene: TRBV25-1; CDR3 length: 16; clone size: NA; CDR3 protein: CASSDRLGDSGNTIYF; CDR3 DNA: TGTGCCAGCAGTGACCGACTCGGGGACTCTGGAAACACCATATATTTT
J gene: TRBJ2-2; D gene: NA; V gene: TRBV5-1; CDR3 length: 15; clone size: NA; CDR3 protein: CASSFNRVNTGELFF; CDR3 DNA: TGCGCCAGCAGCTTTAACAGGGTTAACACCGGGGAGCTGTTTTTT
J gene: TRBJ1-2; D gene: NA; V gene: TRBV14; CDR3 length: 13; clone size: NA; CDR3 protein: CASSLEMSYGYTF; CDR3 DNA: TGTGCCAGCAGCCTCGAGATGAGCTATGGCTACACCTTC
J gene: TRBJ1-1; D gene: TRBD1; V gene: TRBV5-1; CDR3 length: 15; clone size: NA; CDR3 protein: CASSFRDRGPPEAFF; CDR3 DNA: TGCGCCAGCAGCTTCCGGGACAGGGGGCCGCCTGAAGCTTTCTTT
J gene: TRBJ1-2; D gene: TRBD1; V gene: TRBV7-2; CDR3 length: 15; clone size: NA; CDR3 protein: CASSLGQGEVDGYTF; CDR3 DNA: TGTGCCAGCAGCTTAGGACAGGGGGAGGTGGATGGCTACACCTTC
J gene: TRBJ1-2; D gene: TRBD1; V gene: TRBV7-9; CDR3 length: 15; clone size: few; CDR3 protein: CASSHPDRANYGYTF; CDR3 DNA: TGTGCCAGCAGCCACCCGGACAGGGCTAACTATGGCTACACCTTC
J gene: TRBJ1-5; D gene: TRBD1; V gene: TRBV28; CDR3 length: 15; clone size: once; CDR3 protein: CASSSGDRRNQPQHF; CDR3 DNA: TGTGCCAGCAGTTCTGGGGACAGGCGGAATCAGCCCCAGCATTTT
J gene: TRBJ2-1; D gene: NA; V gene: TRBV2; CDR3 length: 14; clone size: NA; CDR3 protein: CASSEGQGTREQFF; CDR3 DNA: TGTGCCAGCAGTGAAGGGCAGGGAACTCGTGAGCAGTTCTTC
J gene: TRBJ2-2; D gene: NA; V gene: TRBV6-1; CDR3 length: 16; clone size: NA; CDR3 protein: CASSVPRRANTGELFF; CDR3 DNA: TGTGCCAGCAGTGTCCCCAGGAGGGCGAACACCGGGGAGCTGTTTTTT
J gene: TRBJ2-5; D gene: TRBD2; V gene: TRBV9; CDR3 length: 16; clone size: NA; CDR3 protein: CASSGTSGGNQETQYF; CDR3 DNA: TGTGCCAGCAGCGGAACTAGCGGGGGGAATCAAGAGACCCAGTACTTC
J gene: TRBJ1-2; D gene: NA; V gene: TRBV13; CDR3 length: 15; clone size: NA; CDR3 protein: CASSAVLQDSVSYTF; CDR3 DNA: TGTGCCAGCAGCGCCGTCCTGCAGGATTCAGTAAGCTACACCTTC
J gene: TRBJ1-4; D gene: TRBD1; V gene: TRBV5-5; CDR3 length: 15; clone size: NA; CDR3 protein: CASSIRTGRNEKLFF; CDR3 DNA: TGTGCCAGCAGCATACGGACAGGGAGAAATGAAAAACTGTTTTTT
J gene: TRBJ2-3; D gene: TRBD2; V gene: TRBV12-5; CDR3 length: 20; clone size: NA; CDR3 protein: CASGLTHEGLAGSSTDTQYF; CDR3 DNA: TGTGCTAGTGGTTTGACGCACGAAGGACTAGCGGGGTCTAGCACAGATACGCAGTATTTT
J gene: TRBJ1-4; D gene: NA; V gene: TRBV5-1; CDR3 length: 16; clone size: NA; CDR3 protein: CASSLAPTRLNEKLFF; CDR3 DNA: TGCGCCAGCAGCTTGGCTCCGACAAGGCTAAATGAAAAACTGTTTTTT
J gene: TRBJ1-2; D gene: NA; V gene: TRBV5-4; CDR3 length: 17; clone size: NA; CDR3 protein: CASSLDQRQGTNYGYTF; CDR3 DNA: TGTGCCAGCAGCCTTGATCAAAGGCAGGGGACCAACTATGGCTACACCTTC
J gene: TRBJ1-4; D gene: NA; V gene: TRBV6-5; CDR3 length: 14; clone size: NA; CDR3 protein: CASSYSSSNEKLFF; CDR3 DNA: TGTGCCAGCAGTTACTCCTCTTCTAATGAAAAACTGTTTTTT
J gene: TRBJ1-3; D gene: TRBD1; V gene: TRBV2; CDR3 length: 23; clone size: NA; CDR3 protein: CASSEAIGTGCHVGFPPGNTIYF; CDR3 DNA: TGTGCCAGCAGTGAAGCAATCGGGACAGGGTGCCACGTAGGTTTTCCACCTGGAAACACCATATATTTT
J gene: TRBJ1-3; D gene: NA; V gene: TRBV9; CDR3 length: 19; clone size: NA; CDR3 protein: CASSSIRLPGQFSGNTIYF; CDR3 DNA: TGTGCCAGCAGCTCTATCCGGTTACCGGGACAATTCTCTGGAAACACCATATATTTT
J gene: TRBJ1-6; D gene: NA; V gene: TRBV2; CDR3 length: 18; clone size: NA; CDR3 protein: CASSEGVQGLWAFSPLHF; CDR3 DNA: TGTGCCAGCAGTGAAGGGGTACAGGGTCTATGGGCCTTTTCACCCCTCCACTTT